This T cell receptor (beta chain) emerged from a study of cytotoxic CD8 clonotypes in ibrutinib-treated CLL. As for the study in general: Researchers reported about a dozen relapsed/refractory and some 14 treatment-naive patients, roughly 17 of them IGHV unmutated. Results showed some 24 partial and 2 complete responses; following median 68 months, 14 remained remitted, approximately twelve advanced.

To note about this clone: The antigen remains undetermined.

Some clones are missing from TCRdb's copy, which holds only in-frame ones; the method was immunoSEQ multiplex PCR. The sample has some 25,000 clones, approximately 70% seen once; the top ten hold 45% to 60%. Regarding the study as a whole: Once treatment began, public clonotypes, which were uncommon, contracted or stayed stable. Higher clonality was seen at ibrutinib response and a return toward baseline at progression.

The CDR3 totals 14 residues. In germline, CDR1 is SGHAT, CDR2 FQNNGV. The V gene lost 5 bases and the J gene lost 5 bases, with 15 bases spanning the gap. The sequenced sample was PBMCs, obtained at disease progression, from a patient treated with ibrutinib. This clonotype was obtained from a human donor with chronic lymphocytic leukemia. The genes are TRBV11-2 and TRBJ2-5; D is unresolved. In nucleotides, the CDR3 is TGTGCCAGCAGCCCCAGTGGAGTTATTGAGACCCAGTACTTC. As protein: CASSPSGVIETQYF.